This TCR beta chain was sequenced in a study of shared clonotypes between healthy human individuals. TCRdb keeps only in-frame clones here, not all; method: immunoSEQ multiplex PCR. The sample consists of 2 million to 3 million clones, 80% to 95% of them appearing once. This CDR3 is 15 amino acids long. Trimming removed 5 bases at V and 5 bases at J, with 18 bases between. Germline loops: CDR1 MNHEY, CDR2 SMNVEV (reference sequence). The authors divided CD4+ cells into CD45RA+ naive and CD45RA-negative memory subsets. This clonotype was obtained from a man younger than 30 in good health. Some clones in this sample may be carry-over from other donors' samples. Material for sequencing was naive CD4+ T cells from PBMCs. The subset: CD45RA+ positively selected. The chain joins TRBV27 to TRBJ2-5, with D maybe TRBD1 (6 bases). DNA for the CDR3: TGTGCCAGCAGTCCGCAAGGACAGTTCTTGGAGACCCAGTACTTC. Its translation: CASSPQGQFLETQYF.